The 18 T cell receptor beta chains reported below all come from one sample, sequenced in a study of molecular identifiers for immune sequencing clone quantification (dated by TCRdb to about 2018). Library prep was done by PCR. Instrument used: Illumina HiSeq 4000. The raw public reads went through TCRdb reprocessing: fastp at Q25, MiXCR clone calling, in-frame beta chains kept. Rows matching on CDR3 protein sequence are summarized as one entry with the most common DNA and genes. This sample lists about half a million distinct CDR3 sequences; over 20% were detected once. The ten largest clones represent approximately 0.84% of the sample. Sequenced sample: naive CD8+ T cells from blood, with Jurkat cell RNA spiked in. The cell subset or site label, as the study defines it: FACS-sorted CD8+CD4-CCR7+CD45RA+ naive T cells. All receptors come from a human donor in good health. Some libraries in this study had Jurkat cell RNA spiked in.

The sample holds many counts of this clonotype. The chain recombines TRBV2 with TRBJ1-4; the D is unclear. The V and J ends lost 4 bases and 8 bases respectively, with 5 bases between them. There are 11 residues in the CDR3. The germline V gene encodes CDR1 SNHLY and CDR2 FYNNEI. The CDR3 region has the DNA TGTGCCAGCAGTGGTATAGAAAAACTGTTTTTT. Residues: CASSGIEKLFF.

The sample holds a few counts of this clonotype. This chain uses TRBV2 with TRBJ2-2; tentatively, D is TRBD2 (6 bases). V dropped 1 base and J dropped 2 bases, with 14 bases sitting between them. CDR1 is SNHLY and CDR2 is FYNNEI in the germline V gene. This CDR3 has 17 residues. The CDR3 loop reads CASSEELRDLNTGELFF. In nucleotides, the CDR3 is TGTGCCAGCAGTGAAGAGTTGCGGGACCTTAACACCGGGGAGCTGTTTTTT.

This clonotype appeared a few times. The J gene is TRBJ2-2, the V gene TRBV23-1, with D possibly matching TRBD2 (7 bases). TRBV23-1 is designated an ORF whose function remains uncertain. The CDR3 is 17 residues long. The germline V and J ends were trimmed by 0 bases and 4 bases, with 15 bases remaining between them. CDR3 in amino acids: CASSQSGGAAGTGELFF. For the CDR3, the DNA is TGCGCCAGCAGTCAATCGGGGGGGGCCGCGGGCACCGGGGAGCTGTTTTTT.

This clonotype was detected only once. A much larger clone differs from this one at a single base, so this may be a read error. The J gene is TRBJ1-1, the V gene TRBV3-1; no firm D call. The germline V gene encodes CDR1 LGHDT and CDR2 YNNKEL (reference sequence). This CDR3 contains 13 residues. Trimming cost V 4 bases and J 1 base, with 7 bases left between them. The CDR3 region is CASSLKKNTEAFF. In DNA, the CDR3 is TGTGCCAGCAGCCTTAAGAAGAACACTGAAGCTTTCTTT.

The V call is TRBV4-1, the J call TRBJ2-7; 7 nucleotides agree with TRBD1. The V segment lost 4 bases and the J segment 2 bases; nucleotides outside the gene matches: 11. The germline V gene has CDR1 MGHRA and CDR2 YSYEKL. The CDR3 is 16 amino acids. The CDR3 nucleotides are TGCGCCAGCAGCCCCACGTCCCGACAGGGAACCTACGAGCAGTACTTC. It codes for CASSPTSRQGTYEQYF.

This clonotype has ten or more counts. The chain recombines TRBV7-8 with TRBJ2-1, with 10 positions matching TRBD2. V was clipped by 4 bases and J by 5 bases; unmatched bases: 5. The length of the CDR3 is 15 residues. Looked up from germline, CDR1 is SGHVS and CDR2 is FQNEAQ. The CDR3 region has the DNA TGTGCCAGCAGCTCCGCTCTAGCGGGAGACAATGAGCAGTTCTTC. This sequence encodes CASSSALAGDNEQFF.

This clonotype was seen at least ten times. The chain has TRBV28 and TRBJ2-2; no clear D gene. This CDR3 comprises 13 residues. V lost 5 bases and J lost 3, with 7 bases in between. The germline V gene encodes CDR1 MDHEN and CDR2 SYDVKM. CDR3 DNA: TGTGCCAGCAGTCCAGTAGACACCGGGGAGCTGTTTTTT. Encoded protein: CASSPVDTGELFF.

This clonotype was recorded at least ten times. The gene calls are TRBV29-1 and TRBJ2-7; 9 bases fit TRBD2. CDR1 is SQVTM and CDR2 is ANQGSEA in the germline V gene. The V segment lost 4 bases and the J segment 4 bases; nucleotides outside the gene matches: 8. This CDR3 contains 14 residues. For the CDR3, the DNA is TGCAGCGTTGTCGTGCGGGAGGGTTATTACGAGCAGTACTTC. It is translated as CSVVVREGYYEQYF.

This clonotype was observed at least ten times. J is TRBJ1-5 and V is TRBV27, with unresolved D. V dropped 3 bases and J dropped 4 bases, with 7 bases sitting between them. This CDR3 region has 13 residues. The germline gives CDR1 MNHEY, CDR2 SMNVEV (reference sequence). The CDR3 sequence: CASSFSLNQPQHF. The CDR3 DNA follows: TGTGCCAGCAGTTTTAGTTTGAATCAGCCCCAGCATTTT.

This clonotype was seen repeatedly, ten times or more. A junction boundary mismatches the germline segment, possibly from a read error. The chain links TRBV7-9 to TRBJ2-5, with D unclear. In germline, CDR1 is SEHNR, CDR2 FQNEAQ (reference sequence). The CDR3 contains 13 residues. The CDR3 here is CASSLLPQETQYF. The CDR3 nucleotides are TGCGCCAGCAGCTTATTACCCCAAGAGACCCAGTACTTC.

The V and J genes are TRBV2 and TRBJ2-3, with TRBD2 identical over 8 bases. CDR1 is SNHLY and CDR2 is FYNNEI in the germline V gene. V was clipped by 0 bases and J by 4 bases; unmatched bases: 3. The CDR3 extends over 15 amino acids. For the CDR3, the DNA is TGTGCCAGCAGTGAAGCCACGGGAGGGTCAGATACGCAGTATTTT. Translation gives CASSEATGGSDTQYF.

This clonotype was seen more than once but under ten times. V gene TRBV28 combines with J gene TRBJ2-5; D gene uncertain. CDR3 length equals 15 residues. CDR1 and CDR2 from the germline V gene are MDHEN and SYDVKM. With 6 bases removed from V and 5 bases from J, the gap between germline ends came to 19 bases. In nucleotides, the CDR3 is TGTGCCAGCAGCACGTTTATATTTGGCCGGGAGACCCAGTACTTC. Amino acid sequence: CASSTFIFGRETQYF.

The rearrangement links TRBV12-3 or TRBV12-4 to TRBJ2-3; 11 bases map to TRBD2. The CDR3 covers 16 residues. With 3 bases clipped from V and 1 base from J, the junction kept 3 bases outside the gene matches. Written as DNA, the CDR3 is TGTGCCAGCAGTTTGACTAGCGGGGTGCGCACAGATACGCAGTATTTT. It codes for CASSLTSGVRTDTQYF.

This clonotype occurred many times. The chain recombines TRBV6-2 or TRBV6-3 with TRBJ2-3; no reliable D call. V shed 0 bases and J shed 6 bases, with 4 bases lying between them. The CDR3 has 12 amino acids. From germline, CDR1 is MNHEY and CDR2 SVGEGT. CDR3 region: CASSYSWDTQYF. The CDR3 DNA is TGTGCCAGCAGTTACTCTTGGGATACGCAGTATTTT.

The chain has TRBV12-3 or TRBV12-4 and TRBJ2-2, with 7 bases fitting TRBD1. This CDR3 contains 16 residues. The V gene end was trimmed by 5 bases and the J gene end by 5 bases; junction bases not matched to a gene: 11. The CDR3: CASSPKTGRKTGELFF. The CDR3 nucleotides are TGTGCCAGCAGTCCTAAGACAGGGCGAAAGACCGGGGAGCTGTTTTTT.

As for this clonotype: At one of its ends the junction is not consistent with the germline gene, which may arise from a read error. The rearrangement links TRBV27 to TRBJ2-7, with D perhaps matching TRBD1 (5 bases). Germline V gives CDR1 MNHEY, CDR2 SMNVEV (reference sequence). The CDR3 loop spans 15 amino acids. CDR3 region: CAGSPTTGVPYEQYF. The CDR3, as DNA: TGTGCCGGCAGTCCAACCACAGGTGTACCCTACGAGCAGTACTTC.

This clonotype occurred a few times. The rearrangement uses TRBV19 and TRBJ2-7; a possible D gene is TRBD1 (6 bases). Germline CDR1 and CDR2: LNHDA and SQIVND (reference sequence). V was trimmed by 0 bases and J by 3 bases, leaving 15 bases between them. The CDR3 has 16 residues. The CDR3 nucleotides read TGTGCCAGTAGTATAGATTCTTCCCACAGGGTCTACGAGCAGTACTTC. Its protein product is CASSIDSSHRVYEQYF.

This clonotype was seen a few times. The V and J genes are TRBV10-1 and TRBJ1-5; D is unclear. Germline V gene data show CDR1 as WNHNN and CDR2 as SYGVQD (reference sequence). The CDR3 runs to 15 residues. Trimming took 7 bases from V and 2 from J, leaving 15 bases between them. In DNA, the CDR3 is TGCGCCAGCATTCCTGGCTCCGTCGGCAATCAGCCCCAGCATTTT. This codes for CASIPGSVGNQPQHF.